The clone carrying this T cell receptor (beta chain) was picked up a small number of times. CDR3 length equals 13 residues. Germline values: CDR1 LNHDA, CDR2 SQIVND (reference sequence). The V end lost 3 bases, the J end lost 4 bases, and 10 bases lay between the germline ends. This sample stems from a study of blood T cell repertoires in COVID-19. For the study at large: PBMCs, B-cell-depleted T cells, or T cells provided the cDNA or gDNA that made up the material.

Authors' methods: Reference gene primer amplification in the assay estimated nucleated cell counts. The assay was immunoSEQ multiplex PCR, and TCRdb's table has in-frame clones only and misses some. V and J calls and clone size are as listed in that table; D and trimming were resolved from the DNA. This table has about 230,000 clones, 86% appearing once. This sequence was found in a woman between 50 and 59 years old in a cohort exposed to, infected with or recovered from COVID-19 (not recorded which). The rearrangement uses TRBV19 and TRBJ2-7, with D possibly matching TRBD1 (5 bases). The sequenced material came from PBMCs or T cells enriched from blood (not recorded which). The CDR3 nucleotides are TGTGCCAGTAGTATCACCACAGGATACGAGCAGTACTTC. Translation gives CASSITTGYEQYF. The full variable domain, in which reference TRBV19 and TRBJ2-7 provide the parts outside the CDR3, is DGGITQSPKYLFRKEGQNVTLSCEQNLNHDAMYWYRQDPGQGLRLIYYSQIVNDFQKGDIAEGYSVSREKKESFPLTVTSAQKNPTAFYLCASSITTGYEQYFGPGTRLTVT.